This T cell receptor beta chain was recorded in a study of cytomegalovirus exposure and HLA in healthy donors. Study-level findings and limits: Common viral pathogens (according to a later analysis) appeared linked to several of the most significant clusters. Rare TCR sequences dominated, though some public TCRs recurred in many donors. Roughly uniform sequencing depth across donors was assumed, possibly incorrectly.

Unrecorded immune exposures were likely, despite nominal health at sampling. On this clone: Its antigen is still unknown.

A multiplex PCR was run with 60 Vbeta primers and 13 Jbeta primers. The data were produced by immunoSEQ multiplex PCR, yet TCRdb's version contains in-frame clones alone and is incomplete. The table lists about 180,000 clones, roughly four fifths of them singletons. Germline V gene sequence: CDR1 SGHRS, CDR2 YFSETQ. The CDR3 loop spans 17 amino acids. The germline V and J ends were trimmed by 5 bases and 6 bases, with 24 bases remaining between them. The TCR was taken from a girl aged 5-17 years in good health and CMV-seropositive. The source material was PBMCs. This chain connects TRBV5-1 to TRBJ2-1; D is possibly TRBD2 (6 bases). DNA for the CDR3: TGCGCCAGCAGTTTTCCCCTCGCCGGTCTAGCGCCCAATGAGCAGTTCTTC. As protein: CASSFPLAGLAPNEQFF.